Described below is a single T cell receptor (beta chain) sequence and its context. Trimming shortened V by 4 bases and J by 4 bases, and 10 bases separated the two germline ends. Germline V gene lookup returns CDR1 ENHRY and CDR2 SYGVKD. This CDR3 has 13 amino acids. Seattle patients were enrolled while actively infected and followed longitudinally. How the authors handled the data: Reference gene primer amplification in the assay estimated nucleated cell counts. Using immunoSEQ multiplex PCR, the repertoire was profiled, and TCRdb retains in-frame clones only, with some absent. That table is the source of V, J and clone size, and D and trimming were worked out from the DNA. The repertoire includes about 300,000 clones, 85% to 90% of them detected once, and less than 2% sits in the top ten. The sample is drawn from a study of blood T cell repertoires in COVID-19. Study overall: Some COVID-19 samples were acute and others convalescent; all came from the United States, Italy and Spain. From T cells, B-cell-depleted T cells, or PBMCs came the material, which was cDNA or gDNA.

This TCR was sampled from a woman between 25 and 40 years old with COVID-19, enrolled during active disease. The specimen sequenced was peripheral blood. The chain links TRBV10-3 to TRBJ1-1; no reliable D call. The CDR3 spells CAISGPRGTEAFF. CDR3 in DNA: TGTGCCATCAGTGGCCCCCGCGGCACTGAAGCTTTCTTT.